This passage covers 23 T cell receptor beta chains from one sample sequenced in a study of blood T cell repertoires in COVID-19. Clones were sequenced by immunoSEQ multiplex PCR, and TCRdb holds only the in-frame ones, with some missing. The table shows 130,000 or so clones, with approximately 81% occurring only once. The sequenced material came from peripheral blood. The receptors derive from a man in his fifties or sixties with acute or convalescent COVID-19.

The chain combines TRBV5-1 with TRBJ2-1, with TRBD2 identical over 13 bases. Trimming took 3 bases from V and 8 from J; bases not matched to a gene: 8. This CDR3 has 16 amino acids. Germline V gene data show CDR1 as SGHRS and CDR2 as YFSETQ. CDR3 sequence: CASSSSATSGRYEQFF. The CDR3, as DNA: TGCGCCAGCAGCTCCTCCGCGACTAGCGGGAGGTATGAGCAGTTCTTC.

The chain is built from TRBV9 and TRBJ2-5; D possibly corresponds to TRBD2 (6 bases). Germline V CDR1 and CDR2: SGDLS, YYNGEE. This CDR3 is built from 15 residues. V was trimmed by 0 bases and J by 5 bases, leaving 14 bases between them. CDR3 sequence (DNA): TGTGCCAGCAGCGTAGAGGCAGGGACTCACGAGACCCAGTACTTC. Translating gives CASSVEAGTHETQYF.

This clone showed up just a few times. The chain carries TRBV27 and TRBJ1-2; 10 nucleotides agree with TRBD1. CDR1 and CDR2 (germline): MNHEY, SMNVEV (reference sequence). The CDR3 spans 13 residues. The V segment lost 6 bases and the J segment 6 bases; nucleotides outside the gene matches: 4. The CDR3 protein is CASSDRGRHGYTF. The DNA for the CDR3 is TGTGCCAGCAGCGACAGGGGGCGCCATGGCTACACCTTC.

J is TRBJ1-6 and V is TRBV21-1; the D call in the table, TRBD1, was not verified against the DNA. TRBV21-1 is a pseudogene locus. The CDR3 covers 16 residues. The CDR3 is CASNATVSSYNSPLHF. The DNA of the CDR3 is TGTGCCAGCAACGCGACAGTGAGCTCCTATAATTCACCCCTCCACTTT.

The chain couples TRBV28 to TRBJ2-7; TRBD1 might be the D (5 bases). Germline-derived CDR1 and CDR2 are MDHEN and SYDVKM. Trimming left V 6 bases short and J 7 bases short, with 16 bases between. The CDR3 runs 13 residues. The chain's CDR3 is CASRTVDTGEQYF. The CDR3 nucleotides read TGTGCCAGCAGGACAGTCGATACGGGTGAGCAGTACTTC.

This rearrangement joins TRBV2 to TRBJ1-4; perhaps TRBD1 as D (6 bases). V shed 4 bases and J shed 0 bases, with 9 bases lying between them. CDR1 and CDR2 (germline): SNHLY, FYNNEI. This CDR3 region has 15 residues. The CDR3 spells CASSADRTTNEKLFF. The CDR3 DNA follows: TGTGCCAGCAGTGCGGACAGAACAACTAATGAAAAACTGTTTTTT.

This rearrangement joins TRBV6-8 to TRBJ2-2, with D maybe TRBD2 (7 bases). CDR3 length: 15 residues. Germline V gives CDR1 MNHGY, CDR2 SAAAGT. Trimming left V 7 bases short and J 1 base short, with 13 bases between. The chain's CDR3 is CASTGGHVNTGELFF. The CDR3 DNA reads as TGTGCCAGCACGGGGGGACACGTGAACACCGGGGAGCTGTTTTTT.

In this sample, this clone turned up once. The J gene is TRBJ2-7, the V gene TRBV5-1; TRBD2 matches 8 bases. CDR1 and CDR2 (germline): SGHRS, YFSETQ. The CDR3 has 14 amino acids. V gave up 0 bases and J gave up 8 bases; unmatched junction bases: 7. CDR3 protein: CASSLEGSGVQQYF. The CDR3 nucleotides read TGCGCCAGCAGCTTGGAAGGTAGCGGGGTCCAGCAGTACTTC.

The V call is TRBV19, the J call TRBJ2-6, with 7 positions matching TRBD1. Per the germline V gene, CDR1 is LNHDA and CDR2 is SQIVND (reference sequence). Trimming took 6 bases from V and 0 from J; bases not matched to a gene: 8. The CDR3 extends over 17 amino acids. The CDR3 coding sequence is TGTGCCAGTAGCCCGGGACAGAGGGTCTCTGGGGCCAACGTCCTGACTTTC. Translated: CASSPGQRVSGANVLTF.

The chain carries TRBV2 and TRBJ1-1, with a tentative D call TRBD1 (5 bases). Trimming pared 3 bases from V and 1 base from J, leaving 9 bases between. The CDR3 runs 14 residues. Per the germline V gene, CDR1 is SNHLY and CDR2 is FYNNEI. This chain's CDR3 is CASSDWGRNTEAFF. The CDR3 coding sequence is TGTGCCAGCAGTGACTGGGGCAGGAACACTGAAGCTTTCTTT. The variable domain in full, completed from reference TRBV2 and TRBJ1-1, reads EPEVTQTPSHQVTQMGQEVILRCVPISNHLYFYWYRQILGQKVEFLVSFYNNEISEKSEIFDDQFSVERPDGSNFTLKIRSTKLEDSAMYFCASSDWGRNTEAFFGQGTRLTVV.

The chain is built from TRBV6-1 and TRBJ1-5; 8 bases are shared with TRBD1. Germline-derived CDR1 and CDR2 are MNHNS and SASEGT. The CDR3 runs 17 residues. V shed 4 bases and J 4 bases; nucleotides not matched to a gene: 12. The CDR3 is CASSARSRGLGNQPQHF. The CDR3 DNA is TGTGCCAGCAGTGCCCGGAGCAGGGGGCTGGGGAATCAGCCCCAGCATTTT.

The V gene is TRBV2, the J gene TRBJ1-1; TRBD1 matches 9 bases. The length of the CDR3 is 14 residues. The V segment lost 6 bases and the J segment 6 bases; nucleotides outside the gene matches: 8. Germline CDR1 SNHLY, CDR2 FYNNEI. The CDR3, as DNA: TGTGCCAGCAGCTGGGACAGGGAAGTCGCTGAAGCTTTCTTT. Its protein product is CASSWDREVAEAFF.

The V and J genes are TRBV25-1 and TRBJ2-2; 7 bases map to TRBD2. The J segment lost 8 bases and the V segment lost 2 bases, leaving 2 bases of the junction unmatched. Germline loops: CDR1 MGHDK, CDR2 SYGVNS. The CDR3 consists of 13 residues. CDR3 region: CASSEGGVGELFF. The CDR3 DNA reads as TGTGCCAGCAGTGAAGGGGGGGTTGGGGAGCTGTTTTTT.

The chain recombines TRBV14 with TRBJ1-2; 9 positions match TRBD1. The germline V gene has CDR1 SGHDN and CDR2 FVKESK. The CDR3 extends over 14 amino acids. V shed 5 bases, J shed 8 bases, and the junction held 9 bases outside the gene matches. The CDR3 DNA is TGTGCCAGCAGCACCCTACAGGGGGCATTGGGCTACACCTTC. It codes for CASSTLQGALGYTF.

This clone was counted a few times. The rearrangement joins TRBV2 to TRBJ2-2; D call uncertain. The V gene's germline CDR1 is SNHLY and CDR2 FYNNEI. The length of the CDR3 is 13 residues. The V and J ends lost 9 bases and 6 bases respectively, with 14 bases between them. The CDR3 reads CARTLPGSGELFF. As DNA, the CDR3 is TGTGCCAGGACACTCCCTGGTTCCGGGGAGCTGTTTTTT.

This clone has a single count. The CDR3 sequence: CASSPAGQKYEQYF. For the CDR3, the DNA is TGTGCCAGCAGTCCGGCGGGACAGAAGTACGAGCAGTACTTC. The rearrangement uses TRBV6-6 and TRBJ2-7, with D maybe TRBD1 (7 bases). The germline V gene has CDR1 MNHNY and CDR2 SVGAGI (reference sequence). CDR3 length: 14 residues. Trimming cost V 5 bases and J 4 bases, with 15 bases left between them.

CDR3 DNA sequence: TGTGCCAGCAGCTTTAAACTACCATCCCTCCAAGAGACCCAGTACTTC. Translating gives CASSFKLPSLQETQYF. The chain recombines TRBV13 with TRBJ2-5; D not certain. The germline V and J ends were trimmed by 3 bases and 1 base, with 15 bases remaining between them. Germline-derived CDR1 and CDR2 are PRHDT and FYEKMQ (reference sequence). CDR3 length: 16 amino acids.

In its sample, this clone was seen a few times. The V call is TRBV6-6, the J call TRBJ1-5; tentative D call: TRBD1 (6 bases). The CDR3 covers 16 residues. Deletions cut 7 bases from V and 0 bases from J, with 16 bases between. From germline, CDR1 is MNHNY and CDR2 SVGAGI (reference sequence). CDR3: CASNRVQGYSNQPQHF. As DNA, the CDR3 is TGTGCCAGCAACCGAGTTCAGGGGTATAGCAATCAGCCCCAGCATTTT.

This CDR3 is CASSSQVLSSYNEQFF. CDR3 nucleotide sequence: TGTGCCAGTAGCTCTCAGGTTCTCAGCTCCTACAATGAGCAGTTCTTC. This rearrangement joins TRBV19 to TRBJ2-1; D is unclear. CDR3 size: 16 residues. Germline V gives CDR1 LNHDA, CDR2 SQIVND (reference sequence). Between the trimmed V and J ends, which lost 6 bases and 0 bases, there was a span of 15 bases.

The chain employs TRBV24-1 and TRBJ2-3; no firm D call. Trimming pared 8 bases from V and 2 bases from J, leaving 10 bases between. Germline values: CDR1 KGHDR, CDR2 SFDVKD. The length of the CDR3 is 13 residues. CDR3: CATKSVTTDTQYF. In DNA, the CDR3 is TGTGCCACCAAGAGCGTGACCACAGATACGCAGTATTTT.

CDR3 protein: CASSKARQGAKVLYF. CDR3 sequence (DNA): TGTGCCAGCAGCAAAGCGAGACAGGGGGCGAAAGTGCTGTACTTC. This chain joins TRBV21-1 and TRBJ2-7; the table calls TRBD1, which could not be checked here. TRBV21-1 is an annotated pseudogene. CDR3 length: 15 amino acids.

This chain joins TRBV21-1 and TRBJ2-2; the table gives TRBD2 as D, unverified against the DNA. TRBV21-1 is termed a pseudogene. The CDR3 consists of 14 residues. The DNA for the CDR3 is TGTGCCGCGGCGGGGGGCACGAGCACCGGGGAGCTGTTTTTT. The encoded protein is CAAAGGTSTGELFF.

The genes are TRBV7-8 and TRBJ1-6; D is unclear. With 1 base removed from V and 3 bases from J, the gap between germline ends came to 4 bases. The V gene's germline CDR1 is SGHVS and CDR2 FQNEAQ. There are 14 residues in the CDR3. CDR3 DNA sequence: TGTGCCAGCAGCTTAGACGGCTATAATTCACCCCTCCACTTT. Translating it yields CASSLDGYNSPLHF.